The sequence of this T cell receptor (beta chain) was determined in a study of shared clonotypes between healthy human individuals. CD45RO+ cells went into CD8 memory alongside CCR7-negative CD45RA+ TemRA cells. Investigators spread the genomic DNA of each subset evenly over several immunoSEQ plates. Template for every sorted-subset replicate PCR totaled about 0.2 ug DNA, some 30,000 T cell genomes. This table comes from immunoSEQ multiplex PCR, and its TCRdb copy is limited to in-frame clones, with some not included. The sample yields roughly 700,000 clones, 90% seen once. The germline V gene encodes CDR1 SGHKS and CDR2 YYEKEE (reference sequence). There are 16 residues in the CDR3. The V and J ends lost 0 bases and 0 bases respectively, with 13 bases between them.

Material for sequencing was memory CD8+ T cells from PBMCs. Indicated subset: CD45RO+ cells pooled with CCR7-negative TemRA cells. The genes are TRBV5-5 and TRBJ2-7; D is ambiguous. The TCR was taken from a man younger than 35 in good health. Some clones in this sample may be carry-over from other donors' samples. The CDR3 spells CASSLEDGPSSYEQYF. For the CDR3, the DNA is TGTGCCAGCAGCTTGGAGGACGGACCCTCCTCCTACGAGCAGTACTTC.